What follows is one T cell receptor beta chain and its context. Which antigen it targets is not known. Within one base of it there is no much larger clone, and no base qualities were kept. The cohort comprised several hundred healthy bone marrow donors. At the time of sampling, all cohort members were nominally healthy, though unrecorded immune exposures were likely present. The donor was CMV seropositive and was included in the group of some 290 seropositive cohort members. Each donor provided a peripheral blood sample, and peripheral blood mononuclear cells were used for TCR beta sequencing. Genomic DNA was extracted from the blood cell samples with the Qiagen DNeasy Blood Extraction Kit. Library preparation was by the immunoSEQ multiplex PCR assay. For the multiplex PCR, a mixture combining 60 forward primers for TCR Vbeta segments and 13 reverse primers for TCR Jbeta segments was used. The CDR3 region of rearranged TCR beta genes was amplified from genomic DNA with a multiplex PCR assay. The amplified TCR beta libraries were sequenced on the Illumina HiSeq System as 87-base-pair reads. Per the source publication's procedure: A later analysis tallied roughly 80 million unique TCR beta chains across the 666 repertoires, and approximately 9.9 million of those chains were shared by two or more donors. To remove PCR and sequencing errors, raw reads were error-corrected and collapsed into unique sequences using a nearest-neighbor algorithm that merged closely related sequences. V, D and J gene segments were assigned by aligning CDR3 sequences to IMGT reference sequences. For a sequence to be retained, a match of at least six nucleotides to both a V gene segment and a J gene segment was required. A rearrangement was called productive if the CDR3 had no stop codons and remained in frame with V and J, and every other rearrangement was called non-productive. CDR3 was defined by IMGT convention, running from the second conserved V-encoded cysteine to the conserved J-encoded phenylalanine. In an earlier analysis of 550 to 650 of the donors, sequences lacking an unambiguous match to a single V gene segment were excluded. An earlier analysis of a few hundred of the donors classified V segments as functional when productive rearrangements were above 56.7% and as segregating when the standard deviation between donors was above 5%. To diagnose cytomegalovirus status from the catalog of TCR beta chain sequences, a statistical classification framework was built. In a later analysis, TCR nucleotide sequences were compared against IMGT/GENE-DB human TR gene sequences so that V and J genes could be assigned. A later analysis assigned CDR3 sequences and most-parsimonious VDJ recombination scenarios with the TCRdist pipeline. In a later analysis, every TCR beta chain was defined by the combination of its CDR3 amino acid sequence and its V-gene family, and reads without a unique V-gene family were dropped. A later analysis removed 500 to 600 highly shared, low-generation-probability nucleotide sequences to deal with suspected cross-contamination and a sequencing artifact. In a later analysis, a clonal expansion index was calculated for each public chain from normalized within-repertoire ranks of inferred template counts. Generation probabilities in a later analysis came from a VDJ recombination model fitted to out-of-frame rearrangements, and those results were checked against IGoR. In a later analysis, hypergeometric tests were used to score TCR-TCR, TCR-HLA and TCR-CMV co-occurrence, with a repertoire-size bias correction applied to TCR pairs. In a later analysis, false discovery rates were estimated by permuting HLA or CMV assignments 20 times. A later analysis grouped co-occurring TCRs with DBSCAN, adding TCRdist sequence similarity when clustering within HLA-allele-positive subsets. For co-occurrence clustering, repertoires with fewer than 30,000 or more than 120,000 public chains were excluded, along with roughly 5 repertoires with anomalous nucleotide sharing. What TCRdb holds here is the immuneACCESS table cut down to in-frame rearrangements. Part of the clones is not present; checked against another copy, under half of the missing clones reflect an unresolved V gene, and the others are unexplained. D and trimming come from the DNA, and the V and J calls and clone size come from that table. The sample includes about 210,000 clones, with approximately 80% observed a single time. The ten most abundant clones make up about 9.4% of the sample.

This sample is part of a study of cytomegalovirus exposure and HLA in healthy donors (dated by TCRdb to the late 2010s). With regard to the full study: According to an earlier analysis of 587 of the donors, roughly 180 million T cells yielded over 100 million unique TCR beta sequences and around 280 Gb of sequence data. The study combined high-throughput TCR immunosequencing, statistical association of individual TCRs with disease status, and machine learning to predict cytomegalovirus infection status. The study aimed to test whether signatures of past pathogen exposure could be identified by cataloging public T cell receptors. Roughly 300 gigabases of sequencing data and around 85 million unique TCR sequences made up an early release that covered over 550 HLA-typed donors. Among around 400 genotyped donors of the cohort, an average of roughly 230,000 unique TCR beta nucleotide sequences was sequenced per donor, of which 15% to 20% were non-productive. A later analysis re-examined previously published TCR beta repertoires from more than 550 donors and added high-resolution HLA genotyping to investigate patterns of TCR occurrence. The number of typed donors differed by locus: about 620-630 for A, B, C, DRB1 and DQB1; 500 to 550 for DQA1; 606 for DPA1; and about 450 for DPB1. A later genetic analysis took genome-wide SNP genotypes for about three fifths of the roughly 670 donors and used that subset as a discovery cohort. Of the roughly 420 genotyped donors, 80% to 90% were placed in the genetic ancestry cluster associated with self-reported Caucasian donors. All discovery cohort repertoires had been generated on a single sequencing platform. Along with the roughly 700-subject first cohort, a separate validation cohort of over a hundred different subjects was used. To decide whether each TCR beta V gene segment behaved as functional or pseudogenic, an earlier analysis of nearly 600 of the donors relied on high-throughput TCR beta sequencing. Five DR-DQ haplotypes were handled as single units for association and clustering, since linkage in the cohort was strong. Class I and class II HLA loci were covered by the typing at four-digit resolution. Donor age, sex, ethnicity and CMV serostatus were compiled alongside the repertoire data. Rather than using new phenotypic data, the later analysis identified candidate immune exposures from TCR beta sequences and from how often those sequences occurred across donors. Using immunosequencing, the study profiled T cell repertoires from about 650 subjects and related those repertoires to cytomegalovirus serostatus.

The CDR3 numbers 15 residues from cysteine through phenylalanine. Solely the CDR3 DNA is kept, with 45 bases framed from the first base. The germline ends are 9 bases apart after V is trimmed by 1 base and J by 0 bases. The germline V gene sets CDR1 to SGHTA and CDR2 to FQGNSA. The paper as a whole reports these results and caveats: Because some donors lacked HLA typing at each locus, the association tests relied only on the typed subset. In a later analysis, most CMV-associated TCR beta chains were found to appear HLA-restricted, with HLA associations seemingly driven largely by CMV exposure. Linkage disequilibrium might explain the correlated functional status among segregating V segments, but an unknown experimental factor could not be excluded. In a later analysis, some 17,000 TCR beta sequences were associated with specific HLA alleles at a false discovery rate of 0.05. Strong co-occurrence of HLA alleles, especially DR and DQ, made assigning TCR associations to individual alleles difficult. Compared with equally common non-associated chains, HLA-associated TCR beta chains in a later analysis were more clonally expanded and had lower generation probabilities. In an earlier analysis of 587 of the donors, most TCR beta V segments appeared in productive rearrangements about 87% or about 30% of the time, broadly matching IMGT annotations. A later analysis found that TCR association rates varied across HLA loci, with DRB1 alleles showing the most associated TCRs and HLA-C alleles the fewest. Across donors, most TCR sequences were observed very rarely, whereas some public TCRs were present in many individuals. A further reported finding was that TCR beta sequences accurately predicted the HLA-A and HLA-B alleles for most subjects in the first cohort. In this cohort, only TCR beta chains were sequenced, and detectable features were limited by the absence of alpha or paired-chain data. A cluster of highly shared sequence variants was judged likely to be a technical artifact of the sequencing pipeline. In the study, 150 to 200 TCR beta chains were listed as associated with cytomegalovirus. In a later genetic analysis, a missense DCLRE1C variant was associated with V-gene and J-gene trimming of TCR beta chains, and the association was replicated in an independent cohort. A few of the identified cytomegalovirus-associated TCR beta chains were confirmed in vitro to be specific for cytomegalovirus antigens. For the cohort, immune exposure information was limited to CMV serostatus. Cytomegalovirus status was reported to be diagnosed by the classifier with high specificity and sensitivity in both the original and validation cohorts. Sequencing depth was assumed to be roughly uniform across donors in the presence/absence analyses, though that assumption may not hold. Because counts were too low, seventeen rarely observed V segments, including chromosome 9 orphons, were excluded from the earlier analysis of some 540 of the donors. According to a later analysis, parvovirus B19, influenza, CMV and Epstein-Barr virus appeared linked to several top co-occurrence clusters. Some IMGT-functional V segments, including TRBV6-2 and TRBV6-3, could not be distinguished by the 87-base-pair reads and were therefore excluded. The authors suggested that the approach could potentially be extended to other disease states and immunological phenotypes. A later genetic analysis reported fewer N-insertions in productive TCRs among donors in an Asian-associated ancestry cluster than the roughly 670-donor mean.

The TCR was taken from a woman in her fifties or sixties in good health and CMV-seropositive. The rearrangement joined TRBV7-2 to TRBJ1-1; the D segment could be TRBD1, given 5 matching bases. The sample taken for sequencing was PBMCs. The sequenced DNA is TGTGCCAGCAGCTTAGGGGGCAGCGTGAACACTGAAGCTTTCTTT. This gives the protein CASSLGGSVNTEAFF.